What follows describes a single T cell receptor beta chain. Antigen: not known. This entry belongs to a study of B cell selection in AIRE deficiency. Points from the study as a whole: Shared Treg sequences were biased toward short CDR3s with few non-templated nucleotide insertions. About a third of healthy-shared Treg TCRbeta sequences appeared in patient Tconv cells. Of 3,000 to 4,000 shared Treg TCRbeta sequences, around 30% were healthy-donor-only and over 9% patient-only.

The sorted conventional CD4 T cells were gated as CD4+CD127+. Germline-derived CDR1 and CDR2 are MGHRA and YSYEKL. V lost 1 base and J 0 bases, leaving 11 bases between the germline ends. The length of the CDR3 is 16 residues. Sequencing was performed with immunoSEQ multiplex PCR; in TCRdb, only in-frame clones are kept and a portion is missing. The sample has some 25,000 clones; roughly 95% are singletons. The receptor was derived from a human donor in good health. The chain employs TRBV4-1 and TRBJ2-3; TRBD1 or TRBD2 may be the D gene (6 bases each). Specimen: CD4+CD127+ conventional T cells sorted from PBMCs. The CDR3 protein is CASSQGRGRSTDTQYF. In DNA, the CDR3 is TGCGCCAGCAGCCAAGGACGGGGGCGGAGCACAGATACGCAGTATTTT.